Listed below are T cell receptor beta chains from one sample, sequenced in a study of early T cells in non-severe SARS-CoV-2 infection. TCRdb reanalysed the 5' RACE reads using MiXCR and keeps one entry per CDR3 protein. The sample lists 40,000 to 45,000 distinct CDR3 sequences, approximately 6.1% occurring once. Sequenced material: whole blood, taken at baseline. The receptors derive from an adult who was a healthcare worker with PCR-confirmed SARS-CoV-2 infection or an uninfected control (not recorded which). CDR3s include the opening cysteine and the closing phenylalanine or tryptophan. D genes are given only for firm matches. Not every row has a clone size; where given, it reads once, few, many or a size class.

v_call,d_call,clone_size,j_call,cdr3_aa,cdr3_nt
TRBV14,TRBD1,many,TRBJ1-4,CASSQTTGGSEKLFF,TGTGCCAGCAGCCAAACGACAGGGGGTAGTGAAAAACTGTTTTTT
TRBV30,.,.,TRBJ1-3,CAWSPGLTGNTIYF,TGTGCCTGGAGTCCAGGGTTGACTGGAAACACCATATATTTT
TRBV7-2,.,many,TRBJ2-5,CASSLDGGSPIRETQYF,TGTGCCAGCAGCTTAGACGGGGGTTCCCCCATTCGAGAGACCCAGTACTTC
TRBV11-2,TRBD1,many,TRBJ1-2,CASSGTGKLVDGYTF,TGTGCCAGCAGCGGGACAGGGAAATTGGTTGATGGCTACACCTTC
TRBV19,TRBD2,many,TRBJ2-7,CASSIGSTRLAAYEQYF,TGTGCCAGTAGTATAGGGTCAACCCGACTAGCGGCCTACGAGCAGTACTTC
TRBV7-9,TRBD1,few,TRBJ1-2,CASSPTGWDRGPRDGYTF,TGTGCCAGCAGCCCCACCGGCTGGGACAGGGGGCCTAGGGATGGCTACACCTTC
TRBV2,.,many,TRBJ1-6,CASSELGNSPLHF,TGTGCCAGCAGTGAGCTTGGTAATTCACCCCTCCACTTT
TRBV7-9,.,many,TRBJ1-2,CASSRAEEGYTF,TGTGCCAGCAGCCGGGCTGAGGAAGGCTACACCTTC
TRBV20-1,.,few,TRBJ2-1,CSVGVGNEQFF,TGCAGTGTGGGAGTAGGAAATGAGCAGTTCTTC
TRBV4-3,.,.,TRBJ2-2,CASSQGTSTGELFF,TGCGCCAGCAGCCAAGGGACCTCCACCGGGGAGCTGTTTTTT
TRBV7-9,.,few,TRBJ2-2,CASSLLAGSTGELFF,TGTGCCAGCAGCTTATTGGCAGGGAGCACCGGGGAGCTGTTTTTT
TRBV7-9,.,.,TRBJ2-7,CASSLWGLNSYEQYF,TGTGCCAGCAGCTTATGGGGTCTTAACTCCTACGAGCAGTACTTC
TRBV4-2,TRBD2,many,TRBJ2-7,CASSQGPTGGTYEQYF,TGTGCCAGCAGCCAAGGGCCGACGGGAGGAACCTACGAGCAGTACTTC
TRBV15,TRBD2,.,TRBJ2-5,CATRPPGGQETQYF,TGTGCCACCAGACCGCCCGGGGGGCAAGAGACCCAGTACTTC
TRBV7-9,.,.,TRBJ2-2,CASSLEVGTGELFF,TGTGCCAGCAGCTTAGAAGTGGGCACCGGGGAGCTGTTTTTT
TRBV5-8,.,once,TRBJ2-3,CASSSGQAGTDTQYF,TGTGCCAGCAGCTCCGGGCAGGCCGGCACAGATACGCAGTATTTT
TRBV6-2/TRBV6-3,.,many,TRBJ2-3,CASKGLASTDTQYF,TGTGCCAGCAAGGGTCTAGCGAGCACAGATACGCAGTATTTT
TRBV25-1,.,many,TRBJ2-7,CASSEYGTIYEQYF,TGTGCCAGCAGTGAATATGGCACCATCTACGAGCAGTACTTC
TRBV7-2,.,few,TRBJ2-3,CASSLAPHGNGDSQYF,TGTGCCAGCAGCTTAGCGCCCCACGGGAACGGGGACTCGCAGTATTTT
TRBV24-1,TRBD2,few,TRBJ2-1,CATSDFRGGSYNEQFF,TGTGCCACCAGTGATTTTCGGGGGGGCTCCTACAATGAGCAGTTCTTC
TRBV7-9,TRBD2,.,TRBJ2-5,CASSRTSGGPETQYF,TGTGCCAGCAGCCGGACTAGCGGGGGCCCAGAGACCCAGTACTTC
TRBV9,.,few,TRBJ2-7,CASSVDGGTAFEQYF,TGTGCCAGCAGCGTAGATGGCGGGACAGCGTTTGAGCAGTACTTC
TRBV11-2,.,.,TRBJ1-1,CASSLVGTMNTEAFF,TGTGCCAGCAGCTTAGTTGGGACCATGAACACTGAAGCTTTCTTT
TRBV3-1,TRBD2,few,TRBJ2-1,CASSQAAGGTQFF,TGTGCCAGCAGCCAAGCCGCCGGGGGGACTCAGTTCTTC
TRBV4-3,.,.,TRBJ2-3,CASSQLSLTDTQYF,TGCGCCAGCAGCCAGTTGAGTCTTACAGATACGCAGTATTTT
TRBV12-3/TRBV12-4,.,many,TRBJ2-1,CASSFGVGRFTRSSYNEQFF,TGTGCCAGCAGTTTCGGGGTTGGGCGCTTCACCCGGAGCTCCTACAATGAGCAGTTCTTC
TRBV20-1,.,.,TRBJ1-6,CSARVAAEGPLHF,TGCAGTGCTAGGGTGGCGGCTGAGGGACCCCTCCACTTT
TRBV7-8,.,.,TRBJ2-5,CASSLFARDTQETQYF,TGTGCCAGCAGCTTATTCGCCCGGGACACTCAAGAGACCCAGTACTTC
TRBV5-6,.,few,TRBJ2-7,CASSFPTSPQYF,TGTGCCAGCAGCTTCCCCACCTCCCCTCAGTACTTC
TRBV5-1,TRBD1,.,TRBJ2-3,CASSLEGGEHTQYF,TGCGCCAGCAGCTTGGAAGGGGGCGAGCATACGCAGTATTTT
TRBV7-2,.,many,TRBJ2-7,CASSLVGGNEQYF,TGTGCCAGCAGCTTAGTTGGGGGTAACGAGCAGTACTTC
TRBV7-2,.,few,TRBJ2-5,CASSSGNLIVGSETQYF,TGTGCCAGCAGCTCCGGGAACCTTATAGTTGGATCAGAGACCCAGTACTTC
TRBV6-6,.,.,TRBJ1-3,CASSYPTGRRSGNTIYF,TGTGCCAGCAGTTACCCAACAGGGCGTCGCTCTGGAAACACCATATATTTT
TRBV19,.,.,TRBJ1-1,CASFTGLSNTEAFF,TGTGCCAGCTTCACAGGGTTGTCGAACACTGAAGCTTTCTTT
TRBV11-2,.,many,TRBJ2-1,CASSSLDKNYHNEQFF,TGTGCCAGCAGCTCTCTAGACAAAAATTACCACAATGAGCAGTTCTTC
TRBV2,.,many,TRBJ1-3,CASGTSGNTIYF,TGTGCCAGCGGGACCTCTGGAAACACCATATATTTT